These T cell receptor beta chains were read from a single sample in a study of cytomegalovirus exposure and HLA in healthy donors. Assay used: immunoSEQ multiplex PCR; TCRdb lists only in-frame clones, some missing. The sample contains roughly 100,000 clones, 88% of which appear only once. The specimen sequenced was PBMCs. These receptors came from a woman aged 18-30 years in good health and CMV-seropositive. CDR3s include the opening cysteine and the closing phenylalanine or tryptophan. The D gene is left open where the match is weak. Clone size is not always given. Where it is, it says once, few, many or a class for expanded clones.

d_call j_call clone_size v_call cdr3_aa cdr3_nt
TRBD1 TRBJ1-3 . TRBV9 CASSPGQGSGNTIYF TGTGCCAGCAGCCCTGGACAGGGGTCTGGAAACACCATATATTTT
. TRBJ1-2 . TRBV7-3 CASSEPTGIMYGYTF TGTGCCAGCAGCGAACCTACAGGGATTATGTATGGCTACACCTTC
TRBD2 TRBJ2-3 . TRBV28 CASSLAGGPKTDTQYF TGTGCCAGCAGTCTAGCGGGGGGGCCTAAGACAGATACGCAGTATTTT
. TRBJ1-5 medium-sized TRBV19 CASSILSDSGGTQHF TGTGCCAGTAGTATCCTCTCGGACAGCGGGGGGACCCAGCATTTT
TRBD1 TRBJ1-1 . TRBV5-1 CASRATGMDTEAFF TGCGCCAGCAGGGCGACAGGGATGGACACTGAAGCTTTCTTT
. TRBJ1-1 . TRBV6-5 CASSYGGAGNTEAFF TGTGCCAGCAGTTACGGAGGGGCGGGGAACACTGAAGCTTTCTTT
. TRBJ2-4 . TRBV9 CASSRGTVPKNIQYF TGTGCCAGCAGCCGGGGGACAGTACCCAAAAACATTCAGTACTTC
. TRBJ2-5 . TRBV11-1 CASSRQYVQQETQYF TGTGCCAGCAGCCGACAGTACGTACAACAAGAGACCCAGTACTTC
. TRBJ2-6 . TRBV5-1 CASSYDRFLSGANVLTF TGCGCCAGCAGCTACGACAGGTTCCTCTCTGGGGCCAACGTCCTGACTTTC
. TRBJ1-6 once TRBV9 CASSVDNRDTRLHF TGTGCCAGCAGCGTGGATAACCGGGACACCCGTCTCCACTTT
. TRBJ1-1 . TRBV4-1 CASSQLWRGDTEAFF TGCGCCAGCAGCCAGCTTTGGAGGGGAGACACTGAAGCTTTCTTT
TRBD1 TRBJ1-5 . TRBV6-1 CATRGGYGNQPQHF TGTGCCACCAGGGGGGGGTATGGCAATCAGCCCCAGCATTTT
. TRBJ1-6 . TRBV6-5 CASSSRGASSPLHF TGTGCCAGCAGTTCTCGGGGGGCGAGCTCACCCCTCCACTTT
. TRBJ1-6 . TRBV11-2 CASSFWGEDSPLHF TGTGCCAGCAGCTTTTGGGGAGAAGATTCACCCCTCCACTTT
. TRBJ1-1 few TRBV20-1 CSARGQPEAFF TGCAGTGCTAGAGGACAGCCTGAAGCTTTCTTT
TRBD1 TRBJ1-1 . TRBV6-5 CASSYPDRGDATEAFF TGTGCCAGCAGTTACCCGGACAGGGGAGATGCCACTGAAGCTTTCTTT
TRBD2 TRBJ2-7 once TRBV5-4 CASSLRLAGEGEQYF TGTGCCAGCAGCCTGAGACTAGCGGGGGAAGGGGAGCAGTACTTC
. TRBJ1-3 once TRBV19 CASSIGGQVAGNTIYF TGTGCCAGTAGTATTGGAGGCCAGGTTGCCGGAAACACCATATATTTT